The 32 T cell receptor beta chains below were found in one sample sequenced in a study of somatic mutations in cytotoxic T cells in rheumatoid arthritis. Sequencing used immunoSEQ multiplex PCR; TCRdb keeps in-frame clones, though not all of them. In the table there are about 30,000 clones, 75% to 90% of which are singletons. Material for sequencing was CD8+ T cells sorted from blood. The receptors were sampled from an adult with rheumatoid arthritis.

The chain recombines TRBV27 with TRBJ1-5, with 7 bases fitting TRBD1. The CDR3 is 14 amino acids. Germline V lookup: CDR1 MNHEY, CDR2 SMNVEV (reference sequence). V lost 5 bases and J lost 3; bases outside the gene matches: 4. The CDR3 nucleotides read TGTGCCAGCAGTGTCACAGGGGTCAATCAGCCCCAGCATTTT. Translated, it gives CASSVTGVNQPQHF.

This clone was seen just once. The chain links TRBV6-4 to TRBJ1-5, with D possibly matching TRBD1 (6 bases). The CDR3 sequence is 14 residues long. In germline, CDR1 is MRHNA, CDR2 SNTAGT. V lost 4 bases and J 7 bases, leaving 14 bases between the germline ends. As DNA, the CDR3 is TGTGCCAGCAGTGCGAAGGGGGACGGACAGCCCCAGCATTTT. This translates into CASSAKGDGQPQHF.

This chain links TRBV10-3 with TRBJ1-2, with D maybe TRBD1 (5 bases). Looked up from germline, CDR1 is ENHRY and CDR2 is SYGVKD. With 3 bases removed from V and 2 bases from J, the gap between germline ends came to 13 bases. The CDR3 is 15 amino acids. CDR3 residues: CAISDGAGRNYGYTF. The CDR3 DNA is TGTGCCATCAGTGATGGGGCAGGCAGAAACTATGGCTACACCTTC.

In this sample, this clone turned up a few times. The rearrangement uses TRBV4-3 and TRBJ1-6; D is uncertain. Germline CDR1 LGHNA, CDR2 YSLEER. Trimming took 0 bases from V and 3 from J, leaving 0 bases between them. The CDR3 consists of 13 residues. The CDR3 region has the DNA TGCGCCAGCAGCCAAGACTATAATTCACCCCTCCACTTT. Its protein is CASSQDYNSPLHF.

Only a few counts were recorded for this clone. The CDR3 sequence is CASSFSTLGYTF. Here the CDR3 DNA reads TGTGCCAGCAGCTTCTCAACTCTTGGCTACACCTTC. The gene calls are TRBV11-2 and TRBJ1-2; D gene uncertain. Trimming removed 3 bases from V and 7 bases from J, with 9 bases in between. From germline, CDR1 is SGHAT and CDR2 FQNNGV. This CDR3 region has 12 residues.

The chain uses TRBV7-9 and TRBJ1-6, with a tentative D call TRBD1 (5 bases). Between the trimmed V and J ends, which lost 2 bases and 3 bases, there was a span of 11 bases. Germline loops: CDR1 SEHNR, CDR2 FQNEAQ (reference sequence). This CDR3 has 16 amino acids. The CDR3: CASSLPDIYYNSPLHF. In DNA form, the CDR3 reads TGTGCCAGCAGCTTACCGGACATTTACTATAATTCACCCCTCCACTTT.

The chain recombines TRBV9 with TRBJ2-1, with TRBD1 matching 9 bases. CDR3 length equals 16 residues. With V trimmed by 4 bases and J by 4 bases, 9 bases remained unmatched. Germline V gives CDR1 SGDLS, CDR2 YYNGEE. In DNA form, the CDR3 reads TGTGCCAGCAGCCCTCGTTGGACAGGGGATTACAATGAGCAGTTCTTC. It encodes CASSPRWTGDYNEQFF. The full variable domain, its missing parts supplied by reference TRBV9 and TRBJ2-1, is DSGVTQTPKHLITATGQRVTLRCSPRSGDLSVYWYQQSLDQGLQFLIQYYNGEERAKGNILERFSAQQFPDLHSELNLSSLELGDSALYFCASSPRWTGDYNEQFFGPGTRLTVL.

This clone was observed a single time. This sequence joins TRBV4-3 and TRBJ2-7; 7 bases map to TRBD1. The CDR3 is 16 amino acids. Germline CDR1 and CDR2: LGHNA and YSLEER. V lost 1 base, J lost 1 base, and 7 bases stayed unmatched. The CDR3 reads CASSQGLAGGSYEQYF. DNA of the CDR3: TGCGCCAGCAGCCAAGGTTTGGCAGGGGGTTCCTACGAGCAGTACTTC.

The genes are TRBV30 and TRBJ2-2; D is unresolved. V was trimmed by 4 bases and J by 1 base, leaving 10 bases between them. The V gene's germline CDR1 is GTSNPN and CDR2 SVGIG (reference sequence). This CDR3 contains 14 residues. The CDR3 is CAWTVAWNTGELFF. CDR3 nucleotides: TGTGCCTGGACTGTTGCGTGGAACACCGGGGAGCTGTTTTTT.

The chain combines TRBV5-4 with TRBJ1-2; 9 bases are a match to TRBD1. With V trimmed by 0 bases and J by 4 bases, 4 bases remained unmatched. The CDR3 totals 15 residues. Germline-derived CDR1 and CDR2 are SGHNT and YYREEE (reference sequence). The CDR3 DNA reads TGTGCCAGCAGCTTGGGACAGGGGGGGTCCTATGGCTACACCTTC. This encodes CASSLGQGGSYGYTF.

The rearrangement links TRBV6-6 to TRBJ2-5; D remains ambiguous. The V gene lost 7 bases and the J gene lost 0 bases, with 3 bases spanning the gap. This CDR3 spans 11 amino acids. Germline CDR1 MNHNY, CDR2 SVGAGI (reference sequence). CDR3 nucleotide sequence: TGTGCCAGCACCCACCAAGAGACCCAGTACTTC. This encodes CASTHQETQYF.

The chain combines TRBV4-1 with TRBJ2-3; D is perhaps TRBD2 (6 bases). Trimming pared 0 bases from V and 6 bases from J, leaving 10 bases between. This CDR3 comprises 14 residues. Per the germline V gene, CDR1 is MGHRA and CDR2 is YSYEKL. CDR3 in amino acids: CASSQEPGRDTQYF. CDR3 DNA: TGCGCCAGCAGCCAAGAACCAGGGAGGGATACGCAGTATTTT.

V is TRBV7-3 and J is TRBJ2-5; 8 nucleotides agree with TRBD2. The germline CDR1 and CDR2 sequences are SGHTA and FQGTGA. V dropped 4 bases and J dropped 1; count of bases not matched to a gene: 5. The CDR3 covers 15 residues. CDR3 nucleotide sequence: TGTGCCAGCAGCTCGGGGGGGATGGGCCAAGAGACCCAGTACTTC. It codes for CASSSGGMGQETQYF.

The chain has TRBV7-9 and TRBJ2-1; TRBD1 aligns across 7 bases. Germline V gene data show CDR1 as SEHNR and CDR2 as FQNEAQ (reference sequence). Losses at the gene ends were 10 bases for V and 8 bases for J; bases not matched to a gene: 20. CDR3 size: 16 residues. The CDR3 bases are TGTGCCACCCTCCTCGACAGGGACCGTCCATACGATGAGCAGTTCTTC. This translates into CATLLDRDRPYDEQFF.

The V gene is TRBV7-9, the J gene TRBJ1-1; tentatively, D is TRBD1 (6 bases). V was trimmed by 6 bases and J by 11 bases, leaving 16 bases between them. Germline lookup yields CDR1 SEHNR and CDR2 FQNEAQ (reference sequence). The CDR3 contains 12 residues. The CDR3 is CASSRDRSRAFF. CDR3 nucleotides: TGTGCCAGCAGTAGAGACAGGTCGAGGGCTTTCTTT.

This chain links TRBV27 with TRBJ2-3; TRBD1 aligns across 7 bases. The length of the CDR3 is 16 residues. The V segment lost 4 bases and the J segment 2 bases; nucleotides outside the gene matches: 9. Per germline, CDR1 MNHEY and CDR2 SMNVEV (reference sequence). The CDR3 sequence: CASSSDRTGTTDTQYF. DNA of the CDR3: TGTGCCAGCAGTTCCGACCGGACAGGAACCACAGATACGCAGTATTTT.

V usage is TRBV4-2 and J usage is TRBJ2-5; D call uncertain. V shed 2 bases and J shed 5 bases, with 9 bases lying between them. CDR3 size: 13 residues. CDR1 and CDR2 from the germline V gene are LGHNA and YNFKEQ. CDR3 in amino acids: CASSQSAGETQYF. The CDR3 DNA reads as TGTGCCAGCAGCCAATCGGCTGGGGAGACCCAGTACTTC.

The CDR3 DNA sequence: TGTGCCAGCAGCTTGGAGGGCCCTAACACTGAAGCTTTCTTT. Translated: CASSLEGPNTEAFF. This chain uses TRBV5-8 with TRBJ1-1; no clear D. Per germline, CDR1 SGHTS and CDR2 YDEGEE. This CDR3 contains 14 residues. Trimming cost V 0 bases and J 2 bases, with 8 bases left between them.

The J gene is TRBJ1-2, the V gene TRBV6-4; D remains ambiguous. Per the germline V gene, CDR1 is MRHNA and CDR2 is SNTAGT. There are 13 residues in the CDR3. V lost 0 bases and J 7 bases, leaving 9 bases between the germline ends. CDR3 in DNA: TGTGCCAGCAGTGACTCCCTAGGAAGTGGCTACACCTTC. Translation: CASSDSLGSGYTF.

This chain joins TRBV10-3 and TRBJ2-3; D possibly uses TRBD1 or TRBD2 (5 bases each). V was trimmed by 8 bases and J by 0 bases, leaving 15 bases between them. The CDR3 consists of 15 residues. CDR1 ENHRY and CDR2 SYGVKD come from the germline V gene. CDR3 loop: CAILGDGGSTDTQYF. The CDR3 DNA follows: TGTGCCATCCTAGGGGATGGCGGGAGCACAGATACGCAGTATTTT.

The V call is TRBV19, the J call TRBJ2-7, with D perhaps matching TRBD2 (5 bases). The V end was cut by 5 bases, the J end by 4 bases, with 12 bases between. The CDR3 length is 13 residues. Germline V lookup: CDR1 LNHDA, CDR2 SQIVND (reference sequence). CDR3 loop: CASSVGGLYEQYF. The CDR3 DNA reads TGTGCCAGTAGTGTAGGAGGTCTGTACGAGCAGTACTTC.

This clone turned up a few times. CDR3 DNA: TGTGCCAGCAGTGAAGGGACAGGGGGGGTCTACGAGCAGTACTTC. Translated: CASSEGTGGVYEQYF. This sequence joins TRBV6-1 and TRBJ2-7; 10 bases align to TRBD1. This CDR3 is built from 15 residues. V lost 1 base, J lost 3 bases, and 3 bases stayed unmatched. In germline, CDR1 is MNHNS, CDR2 SASEGT.

This clone occurred a few times. This chain links TRBV7-6 with TRBJ1-1; D ambiguous. The CDR3 runs to 13 residues. The germline CDR1 and CDR2 sequences are SGHVS and FNYEAQ. V was pared by 4 bases and J by 1 base, with 7 bases between. The CDR3 loop reads CASSSGENTEAFF. CDR3 in DNA: TGTGCCAGCAGCTCCGGAGAGAACACTGAAGCTTTCTTT.

This clone was counted between two and nine times. J is TRBJ2-7 and V is TRBV7-9; a possible D gene is TRBD1 (5 bases). The length of the CDR3 is 17 residues. Trimming took 5 bases from V and 3 from J, leaving 23 bases between them. Per the germline V gene, CDR1 is SEHNR and CDR2 is FQNEAQ (reference sequence). CDR3 nucleotides: TGTGCCAGCAGCCAAGGGGCAGCCTACACCCCTTTCTACGAGCAGTACTTC. Its translation is CASSQGAAYTPFYEQYF.

Only one count was recorded for this clone. The chain couples TRBV27 to TRBJ2-1, with D unclear. Per the germline V gene, CDR1 is MNHEY and CDR2 is SMNVEV (reference sequence). The germline V and J ends were trimmed by 8 bases and 2 bases, with 13 bases remaining between them. The CDR3 extends over 14 amino acids. The CDR3: CASRPLPPYNEQFF. CDR3 nucleotides: TGTGCCAGCCGTCCACTACCACCCTACAATGAGCAGTTCTTC.

Worth noting for this clone: The same CDR3 arises from other DNA sequences in this sample as well. The chain is built from TRBV9 and TRBJ2-3; D is perhaps TRBD1 or TRBD2 (5 bases each). V gave up 0 bases and J gave up 3 bases, with 5 bases separating them. The CDR3 has 13 amino acids. CDR1 is SGDLS, CDR2 YYNGEE, per germline. CDR3: CASSVGGTDTQYF. The CDR3 DNA reads as TGTGCCAGCAGCGTAGGGGGGACAGATACGCAGTATTTT.

The gene calls are TRBV10-3 and TRBJ2-1; 7 bases are a match to TRBD2. Germline loops: CDR1 ENHRY, CDR2 SYGVKD. V lost 6 bases to trimming and J lost 9 bases; unmatched junction nucleotides: 5. The CDR3 runs to 12 residues. CDR3 sequence: CAISTSALEQFF. The CDR3 DNA follows: TGTGCCATCAGCACTAGCGCCCTTGAGCAGTTCTTC.

The chain couples TRBV9 to TRBJ2-5; D is unclear. From germline, CDR1 is SGDLS and CDR2 YYNGEE. V gave up 3 bases and J gave up 1 base, with 7 bases separating them. CDR3 length: 13 residues. The CDR3 DNA reads TGTGCCAGCAGCGACAGAGTCCAAGAGACCCAGTACTTC. Protein sequence: CASSDRVQETQYF.

This clone was seen a handful of times. The chain recombines TRBV4-2 with TRBJ1-2; 9 positions match TRBD1. The germline V gene has CDR1 LGHNA and CDR2 YNFKEQ. This CDR3 comprises 15 residues. V lost 1 base to trimming and J lost 9 bases; unmatched junction nucleotides: 9. As DNA, the CDR3 is TGTGCCAGCAGCCAAGGGACAGGGGATGCGGGTAGCTACACCTTC. It is translated as CASSQGTGDAGSYTF.

The chain uses TRBV11-2 and TRBJ2-1; TRBD2 aligns across 7 bases. Per the germline V gene, CDR1 is SGHAT and CDR2 is FQNNGV. The CDR3 contains 12 residues. The ends lost 4 bases at V and 7 bases at J; junction bases unmatched: 1. The CDR3 loop is CASSYSGNEQFF. The CDR3 DNA follows: TGTGCCAGCAGCTATAGCGGGAATGAGCAGTTCTTC.

In this sample, this clone turned up a few times. The chain uses TRBV19 and TRBJ1-1, with 10 bases that match TRBD1. V dropped 8 bases and J dropped 0; count of bases not matched to a gene: 12. The CDR3 covers 17 residues. Germline V CDR1 and CDR2: LNHDA, SQIVND (reference sequence). This chain's CDR3 is CASASGQGSPLNTEAFF. In DNA form, the CDR3 reads TGTGCCAGTGCCTCGGGACAGGGGTCCCCCTTGAACACTGAAGCTTTCTTT.

This clone came up a few times. V gene TRBV4-1 combines with J gene TRBJ2-7; 7 bases are shared with TRBD1. Per the germline V gene, CDR1 is MGHRA and CDR2 is YSYEKL. The CDR3 runs 14 residues. Trimming at V came to 4 bases and at J to 2 bases, leaving 5 bases not matched to a gene. In nucleotides, the CDR3 is TGCGCCAGCAGCCCCCGACAGGGTACCTACGAGCAGTACTTC. The encoded protein is CASSPRQGTYEQYF.